One and the same sample provided the 21 T cell receptor beta chains below, sequenced in a study of blood T cell repertoires in COVID-19. Only in-frame clones appear in the TCRdb table, and some are missing; sequencing was by immunoSEQ multiplex PCR. The table lists about 360,000 clones, approximately 80% of them singletons. Sequenced: peripheral blood. Every receptor here comes from a human donor with acute or convalescent COVID-19. The donor label of this sample is uncertain.

This clone has only a few counts. CDR3 in amino acids: CATSRDQRLASHEQYF. CDR3 DNA: TGTGCCACCAGCAGAGACCAGCGGCTAGCGAGTCACGAGCAGTACTTC. The chain employs TRBV15 and TRBJ2-7; possibly TRBD2 for D (6 bases). Germline V lookup: CDR1 LNHNV, CDR2 YYDKDF (reference sequence). CDR3 length: 16 amino acids. Trimming left V 0 bases short and J 5 bases short, with 17 bases between. The full variable domain, with the rest looked up from reference TRBV15 and TRBJ2-7, is DAMVIQNPRYQVTQFGKPVTLSCSQTLNHNVMYWYQQKSSQAPKLLFHYYDKDFNNEADTPDNFQSRRPNTSFCFLDIRSPGLGDTAMYLCATSRDQRLASHEQYFGPGTRLTVT.

The sample holds a few counts of this clone. The same CDR3 arises from other DNA sequences in this sample as well. V usage is TRBV18 and J usage is TRBJ1-2; 7 bases are a match to TRBD1. CDR3 length: 13 residues. Germline CDR1 is KGHSH and CDR2 is LQKENI. After removal of 2 bases from V and 6 bases from J, the junction contained 3 bases not matched to a gene. CDR3 bases: TGTGCCAGCTCACCAAGACAGGGTGATGGCTACACCTTC. This sequence encodes CASSPRQGDGYTF.

The chain links TRBV19 to TRBJ1-2; 7 bases match TRBD1. This CDR3 spans 14 amino acids. Germline V gene lookup returns CDR1 LNHDA and CDR2 SQIVND (reference sequence). Trimming cost V 2 bases and J 3 bases; bases outside gene matches: 3. The chain's CDR3 is CASSIRGGDYGYTF. The CDR3 bases are TGTGCCAGTAGTATACGAGGGGGCGACTATGGCTACACCTTC.

This clone was picked up a small number of times. V gene TRBV5-1 combines with J gene TRBJ2-7; a possible D gene is TRBD2 (6 bases). V was trimmed by 3 bases and J by 5 bases, leaving 9 bases between them. There are 12 residues in the CDR3. CDR1 is SGHRS and CDR2 is YFSETQ in the germline V gene. In nucleotides, the CDR3 is TGCGCCAGCAGCTGGAGGGGTGACGAGCAGTACTTC. Its translation: CASSWRGDEQYF.

This chain connects TRBV29-1 to TRBJ1-3; no clear D gene. The CDR3 consists of 15 residues. The germline gives CDR1 SQVTM, CDR2 ANQGSEA. V was trimmed by 4 bases and J by 0 bases, leaving 13 bases between them. CDR3 in amino acids: CSVVLTPSSGNTIYF. CDR3 nucleotide sequence: TGCAGCGTTGTTTTGACACCAAGCTCTGGAAACACCATATATTTT. Variable domain in full (rest from reference TRBV29-1 and TRBJ1-3): SAVISQKPSRDICQRGTSLTIQCQVDSQVTMMFWYRQQPGQSLTLIATANQGSEATYESGFVIDKFPISRPNLTFSTLTVSNMSPEDSSIYLCSVVLTPSSGNTIYFGEGSWLTVV.

The chain couples TRBV5-1 to TRBJ2-3; 8 nucleotides line up with TRBD2. Germline V gene data show CDR1 as SGHRS and CDR2 as YFSETQ. Germline trimming cut 4 bases from V and 5 bases from J; bases unmatched to any gene: 12. The CDR3 extends over 16 amino acids. The CDR3 spells CASSGDRGGRGDTQYF. In DNA, the CDR3 is TGCGCCAGCAGCGGCGATCGGGGGGGCCGAGGAGATACGCAGTATTTT.

The chain employs TRBV7-2 and TRBJ2-5, with 8 nucleotides matching TRBD2. The CDR3 contains 14 residues. V lost 9 bases and J lost 0; bases outside the gene matches: 6. The V gene's germline CDR1 is SGHTA and CDR2 FQGNSA. Written as DNA, the CDR3 is TGTGCCAGTGAGCGGGGGCTGTACCAAGAGACCCAGTACTTC. Amino acid sequence: CASERGLYQETQYF. Supplemented by reference TRBV7-2 and TRBJ2-5, the full variable domain reads GAGVSQSPSNKVTEKGKDVELRCDPISGHTALYWYRQSLGQGLEFLIYFQGNSAPDKSGLPSDRFSAERTGGSVSTLTIQRTQQEDSAVYLCASERGLYQETQYFGPGTRLLVL.

The J gene is TRBJ2-2, the V gene TRBV5-6; 7 bases align to TRBD1. The CDR3 covers 14 residues. From germline, CDR1 is SGHDT and CDR2 YYEEEE. Trimming removed 1 base from V and 4 bases from J; junction bases left unmatched: 1. The CDR3 loop reads CASSLPGGTGELFF. The CDR3 nucleotides are TGTGCCAGCAGCTTGCCAGGGGGCACCGGGGAGCTGTTTTTT.

The rearrangement links TRBV4-2 to TRBJ1-5; the match to TRBD1 covers 7 bases. Per the germline V gene, CDR1 is LGHNA and CDR2 is YNFKEQ. V lost 4 bases to trimming and J lost 3 bases; unmatched junction nucleotides: 3. The length of the CDR3 is 14 residues. CDR3 DNA sequence: TGTGCCAGCAGCCCGGGACAGAACAATCAGCCCCAGCATTTT. This sequence encodes CASSPGQNNQPQHF.

This clone was seen a handful of times. V usage is TRBV9 and J usage is TRBJ1-1; TRBD1 matches 11 bases. Germline values: CDR1 SGDLS, CDR2 YYNGEE. V shed 4 bases, J shed 8 bases, and the junction held 4 bases outside the gene matches. The CDR3 is 13 amino acids. The CDR3 region has the DNA TGTGCCAGCAGCCCAAGGGACAGGGGGGAAGCTTTCTTT. Its translation is CASSPRDRGEAFF. The whole variable domain, filled in from reference TRBV9 and TRBJ1-1, reads DSGVTQTPKHLITATGQRVTLRCSPRSGDLSVYWYQQSLDQGLQFLIQYYNGEERAKGNILERFSAQQFPDLHSELNLSSLELGDSALYFCASSPRDRGEAFFGQGTRLTVV.

The chain recombines TRBV5-5 with TRBJ2-7, with TRBD2 as a possible D gene (6 bases). CDR3 length: 20 residues. V lost 2 bases and J lost 0, with 27 bases in between. CDR1 and CDR2 from the germline V gene are SGHKS and YYEKEE (reference sequence). The CDR3 region has the DNA TGTGCCAGCAGCTTTAGTCGGGGGAACGGTGCCGGAACGAGCTCCTACGAGCAGTACTTC. This translates into CASSFSRGNGAGTSSYEQYF.

V and J are TRBV14 and TRBJ1-1; no clear D. The V end was cut by 6 bases, the J end by 0 bases, with 8 bases between. CDR1 is SGHDN, CDR2 FVKESK, per germline. CDR3 length: 13 amino acids. CDR3 sequence (DNA): TGTGCCAGCAGTTACAGAATGAACACTGAAGCTTTCTTT. Amino acids: CASSYRMNTEAFF.

This clone was observed a handful of times. V gene TRBV2 combines with J gene TRBJ2-5; TRBD2 matches at 9 bases. The CDR3 length is 14 residues. Trimming at V came to 4 bases and at J to 1 base, leaving 1 base not matched to a gene. Germline V lookup: CDR1 SNHLY, CDR2 FYNNEI. CDR3 DNA: TGTGCCAGCAGTGTTAGCGGGGGCCAAGAGACCCAGTACTTC. This codes for CASSVSGGQETQYF.

The chain couples TRBV19 to TRBJ1-5; the match to TRBD1 covers 7 bases. This CDR3 region has 19 residues. V lost 5 bases, J lost 0 bases, and 16 bases stayed unmatched. Germline V gene sequence: CDR1 LNHDA, CDR2 SQIVND (reference sequence). The CDR3 nucleotides read TGTGCCAGTAGTGCCCGCGCCGGGACAGTTGCATATAGCAATCAGCCCCAGCATTTT. Encoded protein: CASSARAGTVAYSNQPQHF.

The chain recombines TRBV11-3 with TRBJ2-2; 8 bases are a match to TRBD1. CDR1 and CDR2 (germline): SGHNT, YENEEA. The V and J ends lost 5 bases and 6 bases, in that order; junction bases with no gene match: 2. The length of the CDR3 is 13 residues. CDR3 residues: CASSDRGSGELFF. The CDR3 bases are TGTGCCAGCAGCGACAGGGGTTCCGGGGAGCTGTTTTTT.

The chain has TRBV2 and TRBJ1-2; 11 positions agree with TRBD1. This CDR3 has 17 amino acids. With V trimmed by 5 bases and J by 0 bases, 8 bases remained unmatched. Germline V CDR1 and CDR2: SNHLY, FYNNEI. The CDR3 reads CASSQVGQGAPNYGYTF. Written as DNA, the CDR3 is TGTGCCAGCAGTCAAGTCGGACAGGGGGCGCCTAACTATGGCTACACCTTC.

J is TRBJ2-1 and V is TRBV19, with TRBD2 identical over 9 bases. The length of the CDR3 is 15 residues. Per germline, CDR1 LNHDA and CDR2 SQIVND (reference sequence). V lost 7 bases and J lost 7; bases outside the gene matches: 11. CDR3: CASIRMAGGLNEQFF. The CDR3 region has the DNA TGTGCCAGTATCCGGATGGCGGGGGGGCTAAATGAGCAGTTCTTC.

The CDR3 sequence: CAWSSGRSSYNEQFF. The CDR3 coding sequence is TGTGCCTGGAGTTCCGGGAGGTCCTCCTACAATGAGCAGTTCTTC. The J gene is TRBJ2-1, the V gene TRBV30, with 7 bases fitting TRBD2. CDR3 length equals 15 residues. V gave up 2 bases and J gave up 0 bases; unmatched junction bases: 4. Germline V CDR1 and CDR2: GTSNPN, SVGIG (reference sequence).

The chain combines TRBV2 with TRBJ2-1; 9 bases are shared with TRBD1. The CDR3 contains 14 residues. V was pared by 9 bases and J by 4 bases, with 7 bases of the junction left unmatched. Germline V CDR1 and CDR2: SNHLY, FYNNEI. The CDR3: CASLRDRDYNEQFF. The CDR3 DNA follows: TGTGCCAGTCTCCGGGACAGGGATTACAATGAGCAGTTCTTC. Complete variable domain (other parts from reference TRBV2 and TRBJ2-1): EPEVTQTPSHQVTQMGQEVILRCVPISNHLYFYWYRQILGQKVEFLVSFYNNEISEKSEIFDDQFSVERPDGSNFTLKIRSTKLEDSAMYFCASLRDRDYNEQFFGPGTRLTVL.

The CDR3 protein is CASSSDHLLAGGRAYNEQFF. CDR3 DNA: TGTGCCAGCAGCTCCGATCACCTACTAGCGGGGGGCCGAGCCTACAATGAGCAGTTCTTC. The J gene is TRBJ2-1, the V gene TRBV7-8; 12 bases line up with TRBD2. J gave up 2 bases and V 4 bases, and 15 bases lay outside the gene matches. This CDR3 is 20 amino acids long. Germline V gene lookup returns CDR1 SGHVS and CDR2 FQNEAQ.

The J gene is TRBJ2-7, the V gene TRBV11-2, with TRBD2 matching over 10 bases. Trimming at V came to 5 bases and at J to 0 bases, leaving 4 bases not matched to a gene. The CDR3 extends over 15 amino acids. Germline V gives CDR1 SGHAT, CDR2 FQNNGV. CDR3 amino acids: CASSPSGGGSYEQYF. DNA of the CDR3: TGTGCCAGCAGCCCCAGCGGGGGGGGCTCCTACGAGCAGTACTTC.